Here is one TCR beta chain with its context. Its antigen is still unknown. No base quality values were provided; no much bigger clone lies one nucleotide off. The data stem from a study of T cells in Graves' hyperthyroidism and ophthalmopathy (dated by TCRdb to the late 2010s). As for the study more broadly: Peripheral blood was collected at initial diagnosis, before any treatment. The study also compared thyroid tissue and blood T-cell repertoires from five or six Graves' hyperthyroidism patients. TCR V-J signatures able to tell the groups apart were searched for in a discovery cohort of more than 90 patients, of whom about 40 had Graves' ophthalmopathy and 57 had stable Graves' hyperthyroidism. The paper reports TCR Vbeta CDR3 sequencing of fewer than 150 peripheral blood samples: around 45 ophthalmopathy, fewer than 80 hyperthyroidism and approximately 17 progressor patients. For training and testing, the 100 patients in the discovery cohort were randomly divided in a 7:3 ratio. Whether ophthalmopathy could be predicted prospectively was tested in an independent validation cohort made up of about 18 hyperthyroidism patients plus 17 patients who later progressed to ophthalmopathy. After blood sampling, hyperthyroidism patients were treated with methimazole at a starting dose of 30 mg daily, and ophthalmopathy patients were treated with high-dose intravenous methylprednisolone. Findings and caveats that apply to the study as a whole: In validation, progression to ophthalmopathy was predicted by the model with roughly 69% sensitivity and nearly 75% specificity, a median of approximately 6.5 months before onset. No statistical method was used to fix the sample size in advance, and group allocation was not hidden from the investigators. Ophthalmopathy was separated from stable hyperthyroidism by a 13 V-J signature model, with 87.88% sensitivity and 81% to 82% specificity obtained in cross-validation and 80%/75% obtained in testing. Blood samples also contained most of the expanded thyroid clonotypes (frequency above 0.001), which suggests that blood repertoires may reflect thyroid immune responses.

Ophthalmopathy patients had moderately to severely active disease, with a Clinical Activity Score of 3 or more, a NOSPECS grade of 4 or more, and a disease duration of less than 3 months. Any patient with an uncontrolled infection, another autoimmune disease, pregnancy or lactation was excluded. Diagnoses were established on the basis of clinical symptoms, serum thyroxine and TRAb, thyroid ultrasound, and orbital computed tomography. PBMCs were isolated from 10 ml of fresh peripheral blood by Ficoll-Paque density gradient centrifugation. Trizol reagent was used to extract total RNA, and RNA quality was then checked on an Agilent 2100 Bioanalyzer. The TCR beta CDR3 regions were amplified from the RNA transcripts. For the first round of RT-PCR on the TCR CDR3, the HTBI primer set was used together with the Qiagen OneStep RT-PCR kit. Libraries were constructed in a second round of multiplex PCR, after which size selection and purification were performed. The libraries were sequenced on an Illumina HiSeq2000 using paired-end 100 bp reads. The original pipeline was this. SOAPnuke was used to process the raw data, removing reads that contained adapters or uncalled bases, had a mean Phred below 15, or lacked an exact match to the constant primer or identifier. High-quality paired reads were merged using COPE v1.2.5, and each unique nucleotide sequence was defined as a clonotype. Clonotypes were aligned to IMGT TRBV, TRBD and TRBJ reference segments using MiTCR v1.1. The analysis included only V-J combinations with a frequency above 0.0001, which together covered 99.2% of the repertoires. A TCS score was defined as the ratio between F50 (clonal expansion) and ExV (chaos), using BLOSUM62-based TCRdist between CDR3 peptides within each V-J. Welch's t-statistics and random forest reduced 450 to 600 V-J features to 10 to 15, which were used in a naive Bayes classifier (R e1071). TCRdb reanalyzed the raw reads on its own, using fastp at Q25 for trimming and MiXCR for clone calling, and kept in-frame beta chains. Identical CDR3 proteins give one entry, which carries the most common genes and DNA. The V and J calls here are based on TCRdb, not the publication. This sample is represented by about 250,000 distinct CDR3 sequences; approximately 25% of them were singletons. The ten top clones hold approximately 32% of the sample.

Including cysteine and phenylalanine, the CDR3 has 14 amino acids. Only the CDR3 region is kept as DNA, spanning 42 bases read in frame from base 1. V was cut back by 2 bases and J by 7 bases, leaving a gap of 14 bases between them. Taken from the germline V gene, the CDR1 and CDR2 loops are ENHRY and SYGVKD. Sequenced input: blood. The chain is assembled from TRBV10-3 and TRBJ2-5; no D gene is confidently identified. This receptor was obtained from a woman aged 40 to 49 with Graves' ophthalmopathy. The CDR3 reads CAISERPADGTQYF. The nucleotides read TGTGCCATCAGTGAGCGGCCCGCGGATGGGACCCAGTACTTC.